The 25 T cell receptor beta chains below all came from one sample that was sequenced in a study of vaccination and CD4 T cells after COVID-19 (dated by TCRdb to 2022 to 2024). In light of the paper, this sample's treatment or condition label describes: roughly 10-day PBMC culture with coronavirus spike peptide pools or control peptides (ViraFEST assay). CD4+ T cells from unexposed donors were collected before the COVID-19 pandemic (2011-2018). Antigen specificity for these receptors is unknown. Libraries were constructed by PCR. Instrument used: Illumina iSeq 100. TCR sequencing of DNA from cultured CD4+ T cells used the Oncomine TCR Beta short-read assay at the Johns Hopkins FTIC core. TCRdb took the public reads, trimmed them with fastp at Q25, ran MiXCR for clone calling and kept in-frame beta chains. Rows are combined by CDR3 protein, so each entry shows the most common genes and DNA. The table for this sample lists thousands of distinct CDR3 sequences; under 65% of them were counted only once. Roughly 44% of the sample lies in the top ten.

Sequencing was done on a sample of CD4+ T cells from blood, cultured in vitro. The source of these receptors is a human donor in good health.

The CDR3 protein is CASRSSSSGSTDTQYF. CDR3 DNA sequence: TGTGCCAGCAGATCCTCCTCTAGCGGGAGCACAGATACGCAGTATTTT. The chain recombines TRBV6-1 with TRBJ2-3, with 8 bases aligning to TRBD2. The CDR3 has 16 residues. The V segment lost 6 bases and the J segment 0 bases; nucleotides outside the gene matches: 8. The V gene's germline CDR1 is MNHNS and CDR2 SASEGT.

This clonotype occurred a few times. The J gene is TRBJ1-1, the V gene TRBV15, with TRBD1 as a possible D gene (5 bases). Germline V lookup: CDR1 LNHNV, CDR2 YYDKDF (reference sequence). The V end was cut by 1 base, the J end by 10 bases, with 22 bases between. The CDR3 is 16 amino acids. CDR3 sequence reads: CATSRGSAGRLGGAFF. The CDR3, as DNA: TGTGCCACCAGCAGAGGGTCGGCGGGCAGGTTGGGGGGAGCTTTCTTT.

The rearrangement joins TRBV12-3 or TRBV12-4 to TRBJ2-3, with D maybe TRBD2 (5 bases). The CDR3 spans 14 residues. The germline V and J ends were trimmed by 3 bases and 0 bases, with 7 bases remaining between them. CDR3 DNA sequence: TGTGCCAGCAGTTTCTGGGAGAGCACAGATACGCAGTATTTT. Translated: CASSFWESTDTQYF.

This chain joins TRBV10-3 and TRBJ2-7; 8 bases are shared with TRBD2. CDR1 and CDR2 (germline): ENHRY, SYGVKD. The V gene end was trimmed by 3 bases and the J gene end by 0 bases; junction bases not matched to a gene: 1. CDR3 size: 14 residues. CDR3 coding DNA: TGTGCCATCAGTGATAGCGGGAACTCCTACGAGCAGTACTTC. This encodes CAISDSGNSYEQYF.

The rearrangement uses TRBV21-1 and TRBJ1-2; the D call TRBD1 from the table was never checked on the DNA. TRBV21-1 represents a pseudogene. This CDR3 spans 15 amino acids. The CDR3 region is CASSKVRQGFYGYTF. The DNA for the CDR3 is TGTGCCAGCAGCAAAGTAAGACAGGGGTTCTATGGCTACACCTTC.

This clonotype is a singleton in its sample. The chain employs TRBV12-3 or TRBV12-4 and TRBJ1-1, with 10 bases matching TRBD1. Germline trimming cut 6 bases from V and 4 bases from J; bases unmatched to any gene: 2. The CDR3 is 13 residues long. The CDR3 nucleotides are TGTGCCAGCAGCGGACAGGGGGTCACTGAAGCTTTCTTT. Protein sequence: CASSGQGVTEAFF.

The chain has TRBV7-2 and TRBJ2-3; TRBD1 is a possible D gene (7 bases). The CDR3 contains 14 residues. Deletions cut 3 bases from V and 6 bases from J, with 13 bases between. CDR1 SGHTA and CDR2 FQGNSA come from the germline V gene. CDR3 sequence: CASSFDRAGDTQYF. The CDR3 coding sequence is TGTGCCAGCAGCTTCGACAGGGCGGGGGATACGCAGTATTTT.

This chain links TRBV28 with TRBJ2-7; 12 bases map to TRBD2. CDR1 is MDHEN and CDR2 is SYDVKM in the germline V gene. V gave up 5 bases and J gave up 5 bases; unmatched junction bases: 7. This CDR3 is 15 amino acids long. The CDR3 DNA reads as TGTGCCAGCAGTGATTCTCTAGCGGGAGGGGACGAGCAGTACTTC. Translated, it gives CASSDSLAGGDEQYF. Filled out from reference TRBV28 and TRBJ2-7, the complete variable domain reads DVKVTQSSRYLVKRTGEKVFLECVQDMDHENMFWYRQDPGLGLRLIYFSYDVKMKEKGDIPEGYSVSREKKERFSLILESASTNQTSMYLCASSDSLAGGDEQYFGPGTRLTVT.

The rearrangement uses TRBV19 and TRBJ1-1; no reliable D call. This CDR3 has 13 amino acids. Per the germline V gene, CDR1 is LNHDA and CDR2 is SQIVND (reference sequence). Between the trimmed V and J ends, which lost 3 bases and 2 bases, there was a span of 7 bases. CDR3 residues: CASSIPYNTEAFF. DNA of the CDR3: TGTGCCAGTAGTATCCCATACAACACTGAAGCTTTCTTT.

The CDR3, as DNA: TGCAGTGCTAGAGGGGACTCCCGCATGGCCCAGTTCTTC. This codes for CSARGDSRMAQFF. The chain is built from TRBV20-1 and TRBJ2-1; D may be TRBD2 (6 bases). In germline, CDR1 is DFQATT, CDR2 SNEGSKA (reference sequence). This CDR3 spans 13 amino acids. V was clipped by 1 base and J by 13 bases, with 17 bases between them.

The V call is TRBV27, the J call TRBJ2-3; D gene ambiguous. Per the germline V gene, CDR1 is MNHEY and CDR2 is SMNVEV (reference sequence). The V end lost 5 bases, the J end lost 0 bases, and 12 bases lay between the germline ends. This CDR3 has 15 residues. CDR3: CASSPSTVSTDTQYF. In DNA, the CDR3 is TGTGCCAGCAGTCCATCGACGGTGAGCACAGATACGCAGTATTTT.

This chain joins TRBV6-1 and TRBJ1-2, with D maybe TRBD1 (5 bases). The V end was cut by 9 bases, the J end by 4 bases, with 9 bases between. The length of the CDR3 is 11 residues. CDR1 and CDR2 from the germline V gene are MNHNS and SASEGT. In DNA, the CDR3 is TGTGCCAGTGGCGGGGCCTATGGCTACACCTTC. The encoded protein is CASGGAYGYTF.

This clonotype was observed a handful of times. V and J are TRBV19 and TRBJ1-5, with 8 positions matching TRBD1. Germline CDR1 and CDR2: LNHDA and SQIVND (reference sequence). This CDR3 has 17 amino acids. V lost 4 bases and J lost 7; bases outside the gene matches: 15. For the CDR3, the DNA is TGTGCCAGTAGTACCCTCCAAGCCGGGACAGGTATGCAGCCCCAGCATTTT. This sequence encodes CASSTLQAGTGMQPQHF.

The table lists this clonotype with a few counts. The genes are TRBV10-3 and TRBJ2-7; D gene unclear. The CDR3 contains 16 residues. CDR1 and CDR2 (germline): ENHRY, SYGVKD. V was cut by 3 bases and J by 3 bases, with 18 bases left in between. The DNA for the CDR3 is TGTGCCATCAGTGAAACGACGATAGGGTCAGACTACGAGCAGTACTTC. Encoded protein: CAISETTIGSDYEQYF.

The V call is TRBV28, the J call TRBJ1-4; maybe TRBD1 (5 bases). Per germline, CDR1 MDHEN and CDR2 SYDVKM. The CDR3 sequence is 14 residues long. Deletions cut 2 bases from V and 8 bases from J, with 12 bases between. The CDR3 sequence is CASSLLQGGEKLFF. CDR3 bases: TGTGCCAGCAGTTTACTCCAGGGAGGGGAAAAACTGTTTTTT.

The CDR3 sequence is CASSLGAFGSPLHF. CDR3 nucleotide sequence: TGTGCCAGCAGTTTGGGGGCTTTCGGCTCACCCCTCCACTTT. The chain couples TRBV27 to TRBJ1-6; tentative D call: TRBD1 (6 bases). This CDR3 region has 14 residues. V was shortened by 3 bases and J by 10 bases, with 13 bases between the two germline ends. Germline V CDR1 and CDR2: MNHEY, SMNVEV (reference sequence).

The CDR3 region is CATSDPGLAGNEQFF. The CDR3, as DNA: TGTGCCACCAGTGATCCAGGACTAGCGGGGAATGAGCAGTTCTTC. This chain links TRBV24-1 with TRBJ2-1; TRBD2 matches 12 bases. V was clipped by 3 bases and J by 7 bases; unmatched bases: 3. Germline assignment: CDR1 KGHDR and CDR2 SFDVKD. The CDR3 length is 15 residues.

This clonotype has more than one count but fewer than ten. The chain joins TRBV7-2 to TRBJ2-3, with 9 bases fitting TRBD2. J was trimmed by 3 bases and V by 4 bases; bases with no gene match: 5. The CDR3 consists of 15 residues. Germline loops: CDR1 SGHTA, CDR2 FQGNSA. This CDR3 is CASSWTSAGTDTQYF. Written as DNA, the CDR3 is TGTGCCAGCAGCTGGACTAGCGCAGGGACAGATACGCAGTATTTT.

The chain recombines TRBV6-5 with TRBJ2-5, with 11 bases aligning to TRBD1. V dropped 0 bases and J dropped 4; count of bases not matched to a gene: 4. This CDR3 has 16 residues. Germline CDR1 and CDR2: MNHEY and SVGAGI. The CDR3 protein is CASSYSWGQGGETQYF. DNA for the CDR3: TGTGCCAGCAGTTACTCCTGGGGACAGGGGGGAGAGACCCAGTACTTC.

This rearrangement joins TRBV6-1 to TRBJ1-1; D unresolved. CDR1 is MNHNS and CDR2 is SASEGT in the germline V gene. The V end lost 2 bases, the J end lost 0 bases, and 4 bases lay between the germline ends. The CDR3 contains 13 residues. CDR3: CASSESVNTEAFF. CDR3 coding DNA: TGTGCCAGCAGTGAAAGTGTGAACACTGAAGCTTTCTTT.

The rearrangement uses TRBV12-1 and TRBJ2-1. TRBV12-1 is a pseudogene. The CDR3 extends over 15 amino acids. The CDR3 region has the DNA TGTGCCAGCAGCTTTGGCTCCACCGATTACAATGAGCAGTTCTTC. It specifies CASSFGSTDYNEQFF.

V gene TRBV23-1 combines with J gene TRBJ2-3; possibly TRBD2 for D (6 bases). TRBV23-1 counts as an open reading frame of uncertain function. Deletions cut 4 bases from V and 1 base from J, with 12 bases between. The CDR3 contains 15 residues. The CDR3 nucleotides are TGCGCCAGCAGTCTGGCGGGGTCGGGCACAGATACGCAGTATTTT. This sequence encodes CASSLAGSGTDTQYF.

V gene TRBV21-1 combines with J gene TRBJ1-2; TRBD1, the D gene given by the table, was not confirmed from the DNA. TRBV21-1 is shown as a pseudogene. The CDR3 loop spans 19 amino acids. CDR3 region: CASSKLPDRDPAIEGGYTF. CDR3 coding DNA: TGTGCCAGCAGCAAACTTCCCGACAGGGACCCCGCGATAGAAGGAGGCTACACCTTC.

J is TRBJ2-1 and V is TRBV7-2, with 11 bases matching TRBD2. The J segment lost 9 bases and the V segment lost 2 bases, leaving 12 bases of the junction unmatched. The CDR3 runs 17 residues. The germline V gene encodes CDR1 SGHTA and CDR2 FQGNSA. The CDR3 sequence is CASSLLAGGLTTPEQFF. CDR3 nucleotide sequence: TGTGCCAGCAGCTTACTAGCGGGGGGTCTAACTACCCCTGAGCAGTTCTTC.

The chain couples TRBV24-1 to TRBJ2-2; 9 bases are a match to TRBD1. V was pared by 2 bases and J by 6 bases, with 6 bases of the junction left unmatched. This CDR3 comprises 16 residues. The germline gives CDR1 KGHDR, CDR2 SFDVKD. CDR3 DNA sequence: TGTGCCACCAGTGATTCCGGGACAGGGCCGTCCGGGGAGCTGTTTTTT. Translated, it gives CATSDSGTGPSGELFF.